The 17 T cell receptor beta chains given below trace back to one sample, sequenced in a study of identical twins. From the 5' RACE reads, TCRdb called clonotypes with MiXCR, one entry per CDR3 protein. The sample has hundreds of thousands of distinct CDR3 sequences; roughly an eighth are singletons. The sample was also reused in another study, on yellow fever vaccine responses in identical twins.

The sequencing input was PBMCs. These TCRs come from a woman in her late teens or twenties in good health.

This clonotype came up many times. The chain links TRBV7-9 to TRBJ2-1; D not resolved. The CDR3 runs to 13 residues. Per the germline V gene, CDR1 is SEHNR and CDR2 is FQNEAQ (reference sequence). V was clipped by 3 bases and J by 5 bases, with 8 bases between them. Here the CDR3 reads CASSFWQHNEQFF. DNA of the CDR3: TGTGCCAGCAGCTTCTGGCAGCACAATGAGCAGTTCTTC.

This clonotype was seen a handful of times. The V and J genes are TRBV21-1 and TRBJ2-7. TRBV21-1 is flagged as a pseudogene. This CDR3 spans 13 amino acids. CDR3: CASSKLLSYEQYV. The CDR3 nucleotides are TGTGCCAGCAGCAAACTGCTTTCCTACGAGCAGTACGTC.

The rearrangement uses TRBV27 and TRBJ2-1, with D perhaps TRBD2 (6 bases). The ends were cut back, 6 bases at V and 3 bases at J, with 21 bases in the middle. The length of the CDR3 is 17 residues. Germline lookup yields CDR1 MNHEY and CDR2 SMNVEV (reference sequence). CDR3 DNA sequence: TGTGCCAGCAGCTTGTTTGGGGCCAGGGACTTCTACAATGAGCAGTTCTTC. The encoded protein is CASSLFGARDFYNEQFF.

The chain is built from TRBV6-2 or TRBV6-3 and TRBJ1-5; D unresolved. Germline CDR1 is MNHEY and CDR2 is SVGEGT. The CDR3 sequence is 14 residues long. The V end was cut by 2 bases, the J end by 3 bases, with 8 bases between. The CDR3 DNA reads as TGTGCCAGCAGTTACCAAGGTACCAATCAGCCCCAGCATTTT. Translation gives CASSYQGTNQPQHF.

This clonotype was recorded a few times. V usage is TRBV20-1 and J usage is TRBJ1-5, with D hard to call. In germline, CDR1 is DFQATT, CDR2 SNEGSKA (reference sequence). CDR3 size: 17 residues. Deletions cut 3 bases from V and 2 bases from J, with 20 bases between. The CDR3 DNA sequence: TGCAGTGCTAGGACCGAATCTGCGGGTTTTGGCAATCAGCCCCAGCATTTT. Protein: CSARTESAGFGNQPQHF.

This clonotype was seen a handful of times. The gene calls are TRBV5-1 and TRBJ2-3, with D perhaps TRBD1 or TRBD2 (6 bases each). Trimming removed 4 bases from V and 1 base from J, with 13 bases in between. The CDR3 sequence is 15 residues long. CDR1 SGHRS and CDR2 YFSETQ come from the germline V gene. The CDR3 loop reads CASSPGAVGTDTQYF. The CDR3 region has the DNA TGCGCCAGCAGCCCGGGGGCGGTCGGCACAGATACGCAGTATTTT.

A word on this clonotype: This may come from a read error, since a much larger clone is one base off. This chain connects TRBV6-5 to TRBJ1-3; a possible D gene is TRBD1 (5 bases). Trimming removed 0 bases at V and 2 bases at J, with 5 bases between. The V gene's germline CDR1 is MNHEY and CDR2 SVGAGI. This CDR3 has 14 residues. CDR3 DNA sequence: TGTGCCAGCAGTTACTCGGGGGCTGGAAACACCATATATTTT. Its translation: CASSYSGAGNTIYF.

Only a few counts were recorded for this clonotype. V usage is TRBV7-9 and J usage is TRBJ2-1; maybe TRBD2 (6 bases). Germline assignment: CDR1 SEHNR and CDR2 FQNEAQ (reference sequence). V lost 1 base to trimming and J lost 5 bases, with 12 bases between them. The CDR3 covers 15 residues. This chain's CDR3 is CASSLGVAAHNEQFF. The CDR3 DNA reads as TGTGCCAGCAGCTTAGGTGTAGCGGCGCACAATGAGCAGTTCTTC.

This clonotype was seen ten or more times. V is TRBV3-1 and J is TRBJ2-7, with TRBD1 matching 9 bases. The CDR3 sequence is 15 residues long. Per the germline V gene, CDR1 is LGHDT and CDR2 is YNNKEL (reference sequence). V lost 3 bases and J lost 1; bases outside the gene matches: 4. The CDR3 bases are TGTGCCAGCAGCCAGCCGGGACAGGGATCCTACGAGCAGTACTTC. Translation: CASSQPGQGSYEQYF.

This clonotype has more than one count but fewer than ten. The rearrangement uses TRBV2 and TRBJ2-7; the match to TRBD1 covers 9 bases. V shed 6 bases, J shed 2 bases, and the junction held 11 bases outside the gene matches. This CDR3 comprises 16 residues. Germline loops: CDR1 SNHLY, CDR2 FYNNEI. Here the CDR3 DNA reads TGTGCCAGCAGGGAGCATCCGGGACAGGGAGCCTACGAGCAGTACTTC. Its protein is CASREHPGQGAYEQYF.

This clonotype has a count of ten or more. The chain has TRBV27 and TRBJ2-7, with TRBD1 identical over 10 bases. J lost 6 bases, V lost 3 bases, and 5 bases had no gene match. Germline CDR1 and CDR2: MNHEY and SMNVEV (reference sequence). This CDR3 region has 14 residues. This CDR3 is CASSLGQGIGEQYF. The CDR3 nucleotides are TGTGCCAGCAGTTTGGGACAGGGGATTGGCGAGCAGTACTTC.

This chain links TRBV19 with TRBJ1-5; perhaps TRBD1 as D (5 bases). Trimming cost V 7 bases and J 2 bases, with 9 bases left between them. The CDR3 is 13 amino acids. Germline CDR1 LNHDA, CDR2 SQIVND (reference sequence). The CDR3 DNA reads TGTGCCAGTATGGGGGACGGCAATCAGCCCCAGCATTTT. The encoded protein is CASMGDGNQPQHF. Full variable domain (outside the CDR3, taken from reference TRBV19 and TRBJ1-5): DGGITQSPKYLFRKEGQNVTLSCEQNLNHDAMYWYRQDPGQGLRLIYYSQIVNDFQKGDIAEGYSVSREKKESFPLTVTSAQKNPTAFYLCASMGDGNQPQHFGDGTRLSIL.

This clonotype was seen ten or more times. The rearrangement links TRBV20-1 to TRBJ1-2; no reliable D call. Between the trimmed V and J ends, which lost 0 bases and 4 bases, there was a span of 12 bases. This CDR3 comprises 14 residues. From germline, CDR1 is DFQATT and CDR2 SNEGSKA (reference sequence). CDR3 sequence: CSARDGRTSYGYTF. CDR3 DNA: TGCAGTGCTAGAGATGGGCGGACCTCCTATGGCTACACCTTC.

This clonotype has just a few counts. This chain connects TRBV12-3 or TRBV12-4 to TRBJ2-7, with 9 nucleotides matching TRBD1. Trimming at V came to 5 bases and at J to 4 bases, leaving 6 bases not matched to a gene. The CDR3 is 14 residues long. In DNA, the CDR3 is TGTGCCAGCAGTACGACAGGGGGGAAATACGAGCAGTACTTC. Translated, it gives CASSTTGGKYEQYF.

The table lists this clonotype with a few counts. The V call is TRBV2, the J call TRBJ1-6; possibly TRBD1 for D (5 bases). V lost 2 bases to trimming and J lost 9 bases, with 14 bases between them. This CDR3 has 15 amino acids. In germline, CDR1 is SNHLY, CDR2 FYNNEI. CDR3 sequence reads: CASSELRQGTSPLHF. As DNA, the CDR3 is TGTGCCAGCAGTGAATTGCGGCAGGGTACTTCACCCCTCCACTTT. The full variable domain, rest sourced from reference TRBV2 and TRBJ1-6, is EPEVTQTPSHQVTQMGQEVILRCVPISNHLYFYWYRQILGQKVEFLVSFYNNEISEKSEIFDDQFSVERPDGSNFTLKIRSTKLEDSAMYFCASSELRQGTSPLHFGNGTRLTVT.

The rearrangement joins TRBV7-3 to TRBJ2-7; 7 bases line up with TRBD2. The CDR3 contains 15 residues. In germline, CDR1 is SGHTA, CDR2 FQGTGA. Trimming took 2 bases from V and 2 from J; bases not matched to a gene: 6. The CDR3 spells CASSLRGGGTYEQYF. The CDR3 DNA reads as TGTGCCAGCAGCTTACGGGGCGGGGGAACCTACGAGCAGTACTTC.

This clonotype came up a few times. The chain has TRBV7-8 and TRBJ2-1; 9 positions agree with TRBD2. This CDR3 is 14 amino acids long. V was pared by 11 bases and J by 13 bases, with 18 bases of the junction left unmatched. The germline CDR1 and CDR2 sequences are SGHVS and FQNEAQ. The CDR3 DNA sequence: TGTGCCCGAAGCCCCCGGGTAGCGGGAGCCGGTCAGTTCTTC. Amino acid sequence: CARSPRVAGAGQFF. The whole variable domain, filled in from reference TRBV7-8 and TRBJ2-1, reads GAGVSQSPRYKVAKRGQDVALRCDPISGHVSLFWYQQALGQGPEFLTYFQNEAQLDKSGLPSDRFFAERPEGSVSTLKIQRTQQEDSAVYLCARSPRVAGAGQFFGPGTRLTVL.